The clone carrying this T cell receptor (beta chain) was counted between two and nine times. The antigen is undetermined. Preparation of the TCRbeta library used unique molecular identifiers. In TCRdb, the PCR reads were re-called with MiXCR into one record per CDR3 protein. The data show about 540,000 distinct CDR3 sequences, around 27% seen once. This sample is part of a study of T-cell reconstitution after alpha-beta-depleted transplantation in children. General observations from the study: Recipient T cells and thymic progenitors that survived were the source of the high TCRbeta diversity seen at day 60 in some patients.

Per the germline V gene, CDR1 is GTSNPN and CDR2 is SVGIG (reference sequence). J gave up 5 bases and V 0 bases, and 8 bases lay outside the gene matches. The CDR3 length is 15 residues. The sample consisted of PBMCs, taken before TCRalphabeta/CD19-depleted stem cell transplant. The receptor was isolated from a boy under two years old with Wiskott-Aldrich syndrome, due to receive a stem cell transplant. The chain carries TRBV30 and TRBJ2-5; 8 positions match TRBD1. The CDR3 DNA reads TGTGCCTGGAGTGTACTATCAGGGGGCAGGGAGACCCAGTACTTC. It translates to CAWSVLSGGRETQYF.